Presented here are 5 T cell receptor beta chains from one specimen sequenced in a study of spatial heterogeneity in lung cancer. Overall study findings and caveats: Counts of expanded alpha and beta TCRs within tumors tracked the tumor nonsynonymous mutation count.

TCRdb ran MiXCR on the 5' RACE reads and lists one entry per CDR3 protein. The data hold about 5,600 distinct CDR3 sequences, with around 7.3% observed a single time. Time point defined: sample taken at primary tumor resection. No antigen has been assigned to these receptors. The sequences come from lung tumor tissue, collected at surgery. These receptors all come from a female donor with early-stage non-small cell lung cancer.

In this sample, this clonotype turned up many times. DNA of the CDR3: TGTGCCAGCAGCTCTTGGGGACTTGAGCAGTACTTC. Encoded protein: CASSSWGLEQYF. V gene TRBV7-8 combines with J gene TRBJ2-7; tentatively, D is TRBD2 (6 bases). Per germline, CDR1 SGHVS and CDR2 FQNEAQ. The CDR3 is 12 amino acids. Trimming stripped 4 bases from V and 7 bases from J, with 11 bases between.

V is TRBV11-2 and J is TRBJ2-7, with D hard to call. This CDR3 region has 14 residues. V was cut by 1 base and J by 0 bases, with 7 bases left in between. Germline CDR1 is SGHAT and CDR2 is FQNNGV. The CDR3 sequence is CASSLGLISYEQYF. CDR3 DNA: TGTGCCAGCAGCTTAGGACTGATCTCCTACGAGCAGTACTTC.

This clonotype qualifies as medium-sized. The chain couples TRBV9 to TRBJ2-7; 7 bases fit TRBD1. Germline trimming cut 4 bases from V and 5 bases from J; bases unmatched to any gene: 12. This CDR3 comprises 15 residues. Germline values: CDR1 SGDLS, CDR2 YYNGEE. CDR3 sequence (DNA): TGTGCCAGCAGCCCGCGACAGGGCGGTGGTAACGAGCAGTACTTC. Its translation is CASSPRQGGGNEQYF.

This clonotype was counted at least ten times. The rearrangement joins TRBV9 to TRBJ2-1, with D possibly matching TRBD1 (6 bases). Per germline, CDR1 SGDLS and CDR2 YYNGEE. V was pared by 3 bases and J by 4 bases, with 11 bases between. The CDR3 spans 14 residues. The CDR3 coding sequence is TGTGCCAGCAGCGCTTCAGGGGCGTACAATGAGCAGTTCTTC. It yields the protein CASSASGAYNEQFF.

This clonotype is deemed medium-sized. CDR3 loop: CASSAMGALQETQYF. CDR3 nucleotides: TGTGCCAGCAGCGCGATGGGCGCCTTACAAGAGACCCAGTACTTC. This chain uses TRBV7-8 with TRBJ2-5; D gene uncertain. Germline V CDR1 and CDR2: SGHVS, FQNEAQ. The V and J ends lost 5 bases and 2 bases respectively, with 15 bases between them. The CDR3 consists of 15 residues.